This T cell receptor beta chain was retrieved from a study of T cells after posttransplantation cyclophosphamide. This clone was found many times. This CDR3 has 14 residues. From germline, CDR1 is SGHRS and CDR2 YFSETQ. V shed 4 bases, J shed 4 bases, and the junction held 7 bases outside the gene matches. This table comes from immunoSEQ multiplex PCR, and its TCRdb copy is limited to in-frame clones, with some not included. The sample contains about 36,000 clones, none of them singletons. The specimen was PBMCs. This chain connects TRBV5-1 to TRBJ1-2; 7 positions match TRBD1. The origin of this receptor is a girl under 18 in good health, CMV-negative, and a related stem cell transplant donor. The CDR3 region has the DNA TGCGCCAGCAGCACCGGACAGGTCGGCTATGGCTACACCTTC. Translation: CASSTGQVGYGYTF.